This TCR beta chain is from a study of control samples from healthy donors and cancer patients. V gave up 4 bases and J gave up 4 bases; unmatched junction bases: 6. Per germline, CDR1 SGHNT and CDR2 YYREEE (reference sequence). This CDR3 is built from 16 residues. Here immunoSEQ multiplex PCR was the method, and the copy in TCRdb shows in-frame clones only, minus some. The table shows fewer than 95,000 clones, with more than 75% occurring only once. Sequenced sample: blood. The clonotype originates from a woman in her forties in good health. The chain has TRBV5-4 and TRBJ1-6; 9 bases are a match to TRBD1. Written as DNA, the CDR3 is TGTGCCAGCAGCATAGGACAGGGGCAATATAATTCACCCCTCCACTTT. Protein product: CASSIGQGQYNSPLHF.